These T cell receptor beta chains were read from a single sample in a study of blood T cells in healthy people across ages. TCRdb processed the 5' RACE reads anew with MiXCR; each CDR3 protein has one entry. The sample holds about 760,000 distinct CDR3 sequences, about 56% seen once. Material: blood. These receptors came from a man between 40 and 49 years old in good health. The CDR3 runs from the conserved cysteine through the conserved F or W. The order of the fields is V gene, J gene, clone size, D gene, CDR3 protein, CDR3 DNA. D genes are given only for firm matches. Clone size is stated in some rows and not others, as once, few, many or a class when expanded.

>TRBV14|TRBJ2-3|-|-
CASSLLAAQLDTQYF
TGTGCCAGCAGCCTGTTGGCAGCGCAGTTGGATACGCAGTATTTT
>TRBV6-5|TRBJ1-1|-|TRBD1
CASTGTGMNTEAFF
TGTGCCAGCACCGGGACAGGGATGAACACTGAAGCTTTCTTT
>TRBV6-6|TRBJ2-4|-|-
CASSSPVRGVAKNIQYF
TGTGCCAGCAGTTCCCCCGTTCGGGGAGTAGCCAAAAACATTCAGTACTTC
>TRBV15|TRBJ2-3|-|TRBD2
CATSRDAGLAGGLGGTDTQYF
TGTGCCACCAGCAGAGATGCGGGACTAGCGGGAGGTTTGGGAGGCACAGATACGCAGTATTTT
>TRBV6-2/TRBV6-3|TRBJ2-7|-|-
CATTQVYEQYF
TGTGCCACCACGCAAGTCTACGAGCAGTACTTC
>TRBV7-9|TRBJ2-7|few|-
CASSFTLLGYEQYF
TGTGCCAGCAGCTTTACCCTTCTTGGGTACGAGCAGTACTTC
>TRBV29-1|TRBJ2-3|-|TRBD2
CSVDTSGRTDTQYF
TGCAGCGTTGACACCAGCGGGAGGACAGATACGCAGTATTTT
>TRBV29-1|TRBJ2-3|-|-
CSVVWQETPNTQYF
TGCAGCGTTGTATGGCAGGAGACGCCCAATACGCAGTATTTT
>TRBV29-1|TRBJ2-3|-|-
CSVGKSTDTQYF
TGCAGCGTTGGAAAGAGCACAGATACGCAGTATTTT
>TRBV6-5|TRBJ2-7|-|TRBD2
CASSHNSGRGRYEQYF
TGTGCCAGCAGTCACAATAGCGGGAGGGGGCGATACGAGCAGTACTTC
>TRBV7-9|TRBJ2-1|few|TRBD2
CASSPGTSGDNEQFF
TGTGCCAGCAGCCCCGGGACTAGCGGTGACAATGAGCAGTTCTTC
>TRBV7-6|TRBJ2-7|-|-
CASSPRAVDNEQYF
TGTGCCAGCAGCCCTCGCGCGGTCGACAATGAGCAGTACTTC
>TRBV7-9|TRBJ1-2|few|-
CASSPGAGSSYGYTF
TGTGCCAGCAGCCCAGGGGCGGGGTCAAGCTATGGCTACACCTTC
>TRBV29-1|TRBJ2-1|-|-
CSSTGGGFNEQFF
TGCAGCTCCACGGGGGGCGGGTTCAATGAGCAGTTCTTC
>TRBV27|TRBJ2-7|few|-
CASVPPYEQYF
TGTGCCAGCGTACCACCTTACGAGCAGTACTTC
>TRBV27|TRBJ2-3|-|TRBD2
CASSPPPRSGKDTQYF
TGTGCCAGCAGTCCCCCCCCAAGGAGCGGGAAAGATACGCAGTATTTT
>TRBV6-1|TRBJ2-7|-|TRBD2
CASMPGPAGREQYF
TGTGCCAGCATGCCGGGTCCAGCGGGGCGCGAGCAGTACTTC
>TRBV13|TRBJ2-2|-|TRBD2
CASSLDLGTSNTGELFF
TGTGCCAGCAGCTTAGACCTCGGGACTAGTAACACCGGGGAGCTGTTTTTT
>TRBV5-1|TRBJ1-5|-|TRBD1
CASSQGTGLSLYSNQPRHF
TGCGCCAGCAGCCAAGGGACAGGCTTGTCACTTTATAGCAATCAGCCCCGGCATTTT
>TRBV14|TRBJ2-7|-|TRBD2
CASSLSGISSYEQYF
TGTGCCAGCAGCCTTAGCGGGATTAGCTCCTACGAGCAGTACTTC
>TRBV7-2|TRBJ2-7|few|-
CASSPAGFYEQYF
TGTGCCAGCAGCCCTGCCGGGTTCTACGAGCAGTACTTC
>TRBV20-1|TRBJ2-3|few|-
CSAISTDTQYF
TGCAGTGCCATTAGCACAGATACGCAGTATTTT
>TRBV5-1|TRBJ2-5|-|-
CTSSLAGPRQETQYF
TGCACCAGCAGCTTGGCCGGTCCCCGACAAGAGACCCAGTACTTC
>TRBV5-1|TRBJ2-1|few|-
CASSLGPSSSYNEQFF
TGCGCCAGCAGCTTGGGACCTTCCAGCTCCTACAATGAGCAGTTCTTC
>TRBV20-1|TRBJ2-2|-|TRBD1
CSARDYGQGHTGELFF
TGCAGTGCTAGAGACTACGGACAGGGGCACACCGGGGAGCTGTTTTTT
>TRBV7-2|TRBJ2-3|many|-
CASSSERNTQYF
TGTGCCAGCAGCTCCGAGCGGAATACGCAGTATTTT
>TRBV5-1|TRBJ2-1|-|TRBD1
CASSADRELYNEQFF
TGCGCCAGCAGCGCTGACAGGGAGCTCTACAATGAGCAGTTCTTC
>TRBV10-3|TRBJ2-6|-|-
CAISDSRQAASGANVLTF
TGTGCCATCAGTGACTCCCGACAGGCCGCCTCTGGGGCCAACGTCCTGACTTTC